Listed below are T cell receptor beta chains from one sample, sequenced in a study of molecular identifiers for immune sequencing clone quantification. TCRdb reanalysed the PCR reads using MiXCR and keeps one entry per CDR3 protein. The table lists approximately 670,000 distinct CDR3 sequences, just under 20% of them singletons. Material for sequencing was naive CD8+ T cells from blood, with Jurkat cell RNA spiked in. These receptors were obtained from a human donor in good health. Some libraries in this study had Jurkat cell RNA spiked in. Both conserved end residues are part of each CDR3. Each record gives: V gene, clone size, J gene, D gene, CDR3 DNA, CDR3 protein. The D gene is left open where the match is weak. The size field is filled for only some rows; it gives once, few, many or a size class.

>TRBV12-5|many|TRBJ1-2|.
TGTGCTAGTGGTTGGGCCGACGGTAACTATGGCTACACCTTC
CASGWADGNYGYTF
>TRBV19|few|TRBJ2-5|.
TGTGCCAGTAGTATAGATCGGGCGGGGCAAGAGACCCAGTACTTC
CASSIDRAGQETQYF
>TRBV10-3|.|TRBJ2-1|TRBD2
TGTGCCATCAGTTCCTCCCTAGCGGGAGGGCCTGGCAATGAGCAGTTCTTC
CAISSSLAGGPGNEQFF
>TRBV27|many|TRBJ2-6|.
TGTGCCAGCAGTTTAGGGGGGCGCGGGTCTGGGGCCAACGTCCTGACTTTC
CASSLGGRGSGANVLTF
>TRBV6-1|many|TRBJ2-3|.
TGTGCCAGCAATGAACAGGGTAAACTCAAAGATACGCAGTATTTT
CASNEQGKLKDTQYF
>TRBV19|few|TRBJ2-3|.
TGTGCCAGTAGTATTGGGGCGGGGTCCCCCACAGATACGCAGTATTTT
CASSIGAGSPTDTQYF
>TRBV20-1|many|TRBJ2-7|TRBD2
TGCAGTGCAAGTCCTAGCGGGAGTTCACGTTCCTTCTACGAGCAGTACTTC
CSASPSGSSRSFYEQYF
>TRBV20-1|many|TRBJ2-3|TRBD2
TGCAGTGCTAGTCCCCTACGAGGACTAGCGGATACAGATACGCAGTATTTT
CSASPLRGLADTDTQYF
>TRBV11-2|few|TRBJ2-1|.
TGTGCCAGCAGCTTAGAGGGTAACAGCTACAATGAGCAGTTCTTC
CASSLEGNSYNEQFF
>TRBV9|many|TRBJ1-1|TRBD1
TGTGCCAGCAGCGCCCAAACAGGGGCGAACACTGAAGCTTTCTTT
CASSAQTGANTEAFF
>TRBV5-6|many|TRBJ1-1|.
TGTGCCAGCAGCAAGGAAAAAGGGGGGTATGGCACTGAAGCTTTCTTT
CASSKEKGGYGTEAFF
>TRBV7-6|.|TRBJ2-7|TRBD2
TGTGCCAGCGCCCCCCTCTCGAGTAGCGGGGCCCCCTACGAGCAGTACTTC
CASAPLSSSGAPYEQYF
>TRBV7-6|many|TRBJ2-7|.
TGTGCCAGCAGCTTAGGTCAGGTACGCTCAGGGGACGAGCAGTACTTC
CASSLGQVRSGDEQYF